The TCR beta chain described here comes from a study of blood T cell repertoires in COVID-19. Authors' processing steps: How many nucleated cells were present was estimated from reference gene primer amplification. The data were produced by immunoSEQ multiplex PCR, yet TCRdb's version contains in-frame clones alone and is incomplete. For V, J and clone size, that table is used; D and trimming come from the DNA. This table holds 500,000 to 600,000 clones, about 88% found once. The CDR3 is made up of 23 amino acids. J was trimmed by 2 bases and V by 9 bases; bases with no gene match: 32. Germline V gives CDR1 KGHDR, CDR2 SFDVKD.

Sequencing was done on a sample of peripheral blood. J is TRBJ1-1 and V is TRBV24-1, with 10 bases matching TRBD1. The TCR originated in a woman aged 45-65 years with COVID-19, enrolled during active disease. The CDR3 loop reads CATWSGVSTSVRRQGAPNTEAFF. The DNA for the CDR3 is TGTGCCACCTGGTCCGGAGTAAGCACCTCTGTCCGGAGACAGGGGGCACCCAACACTGAAGCTTTCTTT.